The 28 T cell receptor beta chains given below trace back to one sample, sequenced in a study of OX40 agonist ivuxolimab in advanced cancers. Assay used: immunoSEQ multiplex PCR; TCRdb lists only in-frame clones, some missing. Among about 62,000 clones listed, roughly 86% were seen once. The sequencing used CD4+ or CD8+ T cells sorted from blood, collected in a trial of the OX40 agonist ivuxolimab. The receptors come from an adult with an advanced solid tumor such as melanoma, head and neck, liver or kidney cancer.

As DNA, the CDR3 is TGTGCCAGCAGCTTAAATCCCGGGGAGCTGTTTTTT. Encoded protein: CASSLNPGELFF. The rearrangement uses TRBV7-3 and TRBJ2-2, with D unresolved. Germline CDR1 SGHTA, CDR2 FQGTGA. V shed 1 base and J shed 6 bases, with 3 bases lying between them. This CDR3 is 12 amino acids long.

In this sample, this clone turned up a few times. The chain combines TRBV9 with TRBJ2-5; the D is unclear. Trimming removed 0 bases from V and 4 bases from J, with 19 bases in between. CDR1 is SGDLS and CDR2 is YYNGEE in the germline V gene. CDR3 length: 17 amino acids. DNA for the CDR3: TGTGCCAGCAGCGTAGGGGGTTCGTCTGACTTACGAGAGACCCAGTACTTC. Translating it yields CASSVGGSSDLRETQYF.

The chain links TRBV19 to TRBJ2-1; TRBD1 matches 8 bases. V lost 4 bases, J lost 3 bases, and 5 bases stayed unmatched. The CDR3 is 15 amino acids. Germline V gene data show CDR1 as LNHDA and CDR2 as SQIVND (reference sequence). The CDR3 here is CASSTDRDVYNEQFF. The CDR3 DNA follows: TGTGCCAGTAGTACGGACAGGGATGTCTACAATGAGCAGTTCTTC.

This chain connects TRBV14 to TRBJ2-1; tentatively, D is TRBD2 (6 bases). CDR1 is SGHDN and CDR2 is FVKESK in the germline V gene. The CDR3 consists of 13 residues. The V end lost 0 bases, the J end lost 15 bases, and 15 bases lay between the germline ends. CDR3 bases: TGTGCCAGCAGCCAAGATTTGGGGGGAGTGGGGTTCTTC. This translates into CASSQDLGGVGFF.

The chain couples TRBV6-5 to TRBJ2-7; possibly TRBD1 or TRBD2 for D (5 bases each). CDR1 MNHEY and CDR2 SVGAGI come from the germline V gene. Trimming pared 7 bases from V and 2 bases from J, leaving 9 bases between. There are 12 residues in the CDR3. The CDR3 bases are TGTGCCAGCACAGGGACCACCTACGAGCAGTACTTC. It encodes CASTGTTYEQYF.

This rearrangement joins TRBV12-5 to TRBJ2-1; TRBD2 agrees at 12 bases. The CDR3 extends over 13 amino acids. V shed 7 bases, J shed 10 bases, and the junction held 5 bases outside the gene matches. Per germline, CDR1 LGHNT and CDR2 FRNRAP. This chain's CDR3 is CASVLGLAGEQFF. The CDR3 region has the DNA TGTGCTAGTGTATTAGGACTAGCGGGAGAGCAGTTCTTC. Full variable domain (remainder filled in from reference TRBV12-5 and TRBJ2-1): DARVTQTPRHKVTEMGQEVTMRCQPILGHNTVFWYRQTMMQGLELLAYFRNRAPLDDSGMPKDRFSAEMPDATLATLKIQPSEPRDSAVYFCASVLGLAGEQFFGPGTRLTVL.

This clone showed up just once. This chain uses TRBV5-6 with TRBJ2-6; D gene ambiguous. This CDR3 has 13 amino acids. Trimming removed 0 bases at V and 2 bases at J, with 0 bases between. Per the germline V gene, CDR1 is SGHDT and CDR2 is YYEEEE. CDR3 DNA: TGTGCCAGCAGCTTGGCTGGGGCCAACGTCCTGACTTTC. Residues: CASSLAGANVLTF.

A note on this clone: The junction differs from germline at one of its ends, possibly a read error. The V call is TRBV7-2, the J call TRBJ2-7, with 13 bases that match TRBD2. The CDR3 has 13 residues. In germline, CDR1 is SGHTA, CDR2 FQGNSA. The CDR3 protein is CASSLGTSGSRDF. The CDR3, as DNA: TGTGCCAGCAGCTTAGGGACTAGCGGGAGCAGGGACTTC.

V and J are TRBV4-2 and TRBJ2-7; D gene uncertain. V was cut by 5 bases and J by 2 bases, with 10 bases left in between. The germline V gene has CDR1 LGHNA and CDR2 YNFKEQ. The CDR3 is 13 amino acids. The CDR3 here is CASSSPPTYEQYF. The DNA of the CDR3 is TGTGCCAGCAGCTCCCCTCCAACCTACGAGCAGTACTTC.

V gene TRBV4-2 combines with J gene TRBJ1-1; D call uncertain. The CDR3 length is 15 residues. Per germline, CDR1 LGHNA and CDR2 YNFKEQ. V was clipped by 4 bases and J by 2 bases, with 14 bases between them. Here the CDR3 reads CASSLGWAGNTEAFF. The CDR3 DNA reads TGTGCCAGCAGCCTCGGGTGGGCAGGAAACACTGAAGCTTTCTTT.

The chain is built from TRBV27 and TRBJ1-2; TRBD1 matches at 7 bases. Germline CDR1 is MNHEY and CDR2 is SMNVEV (reference sequence). J lost 7 bases, V lost 4 bases, and 12 bases had no gene match. The CDR3 has 15 amino acids. The CDR3 region is CASSSWTGGTFGYTF. The CDR3 coding sequence is TGTGCCAGCAGTTCCTGGACAGGCGGGACATTTGGCTACACCTTC.

The CDR3 sequence: CASSLGRTSYEQYF. Here the CDR3 DNA reads TGTGCCAGCAGTTTAGGCAGGACCTCCTACGAGCAGTACTTC. The chain couples TRBV27 to TRBJ2-7, with D unresolved. The germline V gene encodes CDR1 MNHEY and CDR2 SMNVEV (reference sequence). The V end was cut by 2 bases, the J end by 0 bases, with 8 bases between. The CDR3 runs 14 residues.

This clone was seen only a few times. Other nucleotide sequences in the sample specify the same CDR3. The chain joins TRBV5-4 to TRBJ1-4; TRBD1 matches 9 bases. V trimming: 0 bases; J trimming: 8 bases; junction bases outside the gene matches: 5. Germline values: CDR1 SGHNT, CDR2 YYREEE (reference sequence). This CDR3 region has 15 residues. The CDR3 DNA sequence: TGTGCCAGCAGCTTGGATGGGACAGGGAAAGAAAAACTGTTTTTT. Protein sequence: CASSLDGTGKEKLFF.

The rearrangement links TRBV7-6 to TRBJ1-6, with TRBD1 matching 7 bases. The CDR3 consists of 15 residues. CDR1 SGHVS and CDR2 FNYEAQ come from the germline V gene. Trimming removed 4 bases from V and 7 bases from J; junction bases left unmatched: 7. Written as DNA, the CDR3 is TGTGCCAGCAGCTATAATCAGGGGGGAAATTCACCCCTCCACTTT. Its protein product is CASSYNQGGNSPLHF.

In the case of this clone: One end of the junction fails to match germline, which may point to a read error. This chain's CDR3 is CASSSTPSYAYTF. The CDR3 nucleotides are TGTGCCAGCAGTTCGACCCCGTCCTATGCCTACACCTTC. The chain joins TRBV27 to TRBJ1-2; D unclear. The CDR3 contains 13 residues. CDR1 MNHEY and CDR2 SMNVEV come from the germline V gene (reference sequence).

The chain carries TRBV7-6 and TRBJ2-2; no clear D gene. Germline lookup yields CDR1 SGHVS and CDR2 FNYEAQ. The CDR3 is made up of 15 amino acids. V lost 5 bases and J lost 5, with 15 bases in between. The CDR3 region is CASSPRSGVTGELFF. CDR3 coding DNA: TGTGCCAGCAGCCCACGCAGTGGTGTAACCGGGGAGCTGTTTTTT.

This chain links TRBV27 with TRBJ1-2; D unresolved. The V gene lost 2 bases and the J gene lost 2 bases, with 15 bases spanning the gap. There are 16 residues in the CDR3. The germline V gene has CDR1 MNHEY and CDR2 SMNVEV (reference sequence). The DNA of the CDR3 is TGTGCCAGCAGTTTAAGAGACGGAGGGTCCAACTATGGCTACACCTTC. Residues: CASSLRDGGSNYGYTF.

The chain combines TRBV4-2 with TRBJ1-1; D remains ambiguous. Germline V CDR1 and CDR2: LGHNA, YNFKEQ. V gave up 0 bases and J gave up 7 bases, with 3 bases separating them. The CDR3 is 11 amino acids. Written as DNA, the CDR3 is TGTGCCAGCAGCCAAGATGGTGAAGCTTTCTTT. Translating it yields CASSQDGEAFF.

The chain has TRBV11-2 and TRBJ1-6; no clear D gene. CDR1 is SGHAT and CDR2 is FQNNGV in the germline V gene. The V and J ends lost 3 bases and 8 bases respectively, with 8 bases between them. The CDR3 covers 13 residues. The CDR3 sequence: CASSFLRDSPLHF. In nucleotides, the CDR3 is TGTGCCAGCAGCTTTCTTAGGGATTCACCCCTCCACTTT.

This clone has only one observation. The chain combines TRBV19 with TRBJ2-3; D is uncertain. Trimming pared 5 bases from V and 4 bases from J, leaving 10 bases between. CDR3 size: 13 residues. CDR1 and CDR2 from the germline V gene are LNHDA and SQIVND (reference sequence). CDR3 nucleotide sequence: TGTGCCAGTAGTCGGGCAGAAGCAGATACGCAGTATTTT. This gives the protein CASSRAEADTQYF.

This chain uses TRBV6-5 with TRBJ2-7, with unresolved D. The CDR3 is 15 residues long. Deletions cut 0 bases from V and 1 base from J, with 10 bases between. From germline, CDR1 is MNHEY and CDR2 SVGAGI. The CDR3 loop is CASSYSHASSYEQYF. CDR3 sequence (DNA): TGTGCCAGCAGTTACTCTCACGCGAGTTCCTACGAGCAGTACTTC.

The chain links TRBV23-1 to TRBJ2-1; D possibly corresponds to TRBD1 (5 bases). TRBV23-1 is assigned to the ORF class and has an uncertain function. CDR3 length: 17 amino acids. Deletions cut 4 bases from V and 0 bases from J, with 16 bases between. Here the CDR3 reads CASSPFLVDSSYNEQFF. The CDR3 DNA follows: TGCGCCAGCAGTCCCTTTCTTGTAGACAGCTCCTACAATGAGCAGTTCTTC.

The rearrangement joins TRBV27 to TRBJ1-2; TRBD1 matches 7 bases. Trimming removed 4 bases from V and 1 base from J; junction bases left unmatched: 3. Germline V gene lookup returns CDR1 MNHEY and CDR2 SMNVEV (reference sequence). This CDR3 has 14 amino acids. The CDR3 is CASSSSGGNYGYTF. CDR3 sequence (DNA): TGTGCCAGCAGTTCATCAGGGGGTAACTATGGCTACACCTTC.

This chain connects TRBV29-1 to TRBJ2-3; TRBD1 matches at 7 bases. The germline CDR1 and CDR2 sequences are SQVTM and ANQGSEA. V was pared by 6 bases and J by 4 bases, with 10 bases of the junction left unmatched. This CDR3 spans 14 amino acids. CDR3 sequence reads: CSVLGQGEADTQYF. The CDR3 region has the DNA TGCAGCGTCCTAGGGCAGGGGGAAGCAGATACGCAGTATTTT.

This chain connects TRBV5-8 to TRBJ2-1; TRBD1 agrees at 8 bases. This CDR3 is 15 amino acids long. Unmatched junction bases numbered 7, after V lost 3 bases and J lost 5 bases. The germline V gene has CDR1 SGHTS and CDR2 YDEGEE. The CDR3 nucleotides are TGTGCCAGCAGCTCTCAGGGGGCTCAAGACAATGAGCAGTTCTTC. This encodes CASSSQGAQDNEQFF.

The rearrangement links TRBV19 to TRBJ2-3; 13 bases are a match to TRBD2. Losses at the gene ends were 1 base for V and 4 bases for J; bases not matched to a gene: 5. Germline V gene sequence: CDR1 LNHDA, CDR2 SQIVND (reference sequence). This CDR3 region has 17 residues. CDR3 DNA: TGTGCCAGTAGTATAGGAAGGACTAGCGGGAGCCCAGATACGCAGTATTTT. It is translated as CASSIGRTSGSPDTQYF.

This clone has a single count. The chain has TRBV2 and TRBJ1-1; 9 nucleotides agree with TRBD1. CDR1 and CDR2 from the germline V gene are SNHLY and FYNNEI. CDR3 length equals 15 residues. J was trimmed by 7 bases and V by 5 bases; bases with no gene match: 11. CDR3 bases: TGTGCCAGCAGTAGATCAGGACAGGGGTATTTTGAAGCTTTCTTT. It specifies CASSRSGQGYFEAFF.

The rearrangement joins TRBV28 to TRBJ1-5; D is perhaps TRBD1 (6 bases). The length of the CDR3 is 14 residues. Looked up from germline, CDR1 is MDHEN and CDR2 is SYDVKM. Trimming took 5 bases from V and 5 from J, leaving 13 bases between them. The CDR3 sequence is CASSNSGDHQPQHF. In DNA, the CDR3 is TGTGCCAGCAGTAACTCAGGGGATCATCAGCCCCAGCATTTT.